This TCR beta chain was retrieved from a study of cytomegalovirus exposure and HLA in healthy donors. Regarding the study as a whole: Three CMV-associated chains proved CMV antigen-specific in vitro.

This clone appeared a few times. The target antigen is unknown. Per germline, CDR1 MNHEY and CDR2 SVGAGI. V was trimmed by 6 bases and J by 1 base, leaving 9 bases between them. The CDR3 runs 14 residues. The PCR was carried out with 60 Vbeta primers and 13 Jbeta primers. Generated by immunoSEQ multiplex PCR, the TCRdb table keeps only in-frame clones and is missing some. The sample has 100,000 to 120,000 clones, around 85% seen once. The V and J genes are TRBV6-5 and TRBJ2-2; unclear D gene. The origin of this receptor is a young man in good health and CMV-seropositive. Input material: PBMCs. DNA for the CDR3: TGTGCCAGCAGGGCAGGTCAGAACACCGGGGAGCTGTTTTTT. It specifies CASRAGQNTGELFF.